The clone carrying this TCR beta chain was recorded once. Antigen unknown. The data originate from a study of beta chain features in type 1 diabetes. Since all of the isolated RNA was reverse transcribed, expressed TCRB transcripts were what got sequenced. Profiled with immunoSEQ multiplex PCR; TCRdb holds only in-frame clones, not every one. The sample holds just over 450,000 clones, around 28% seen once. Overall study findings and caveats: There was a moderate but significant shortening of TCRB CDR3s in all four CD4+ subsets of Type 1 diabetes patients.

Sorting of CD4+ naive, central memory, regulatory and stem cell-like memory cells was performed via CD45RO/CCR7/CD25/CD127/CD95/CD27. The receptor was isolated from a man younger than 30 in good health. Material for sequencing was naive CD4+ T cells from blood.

The CDR3 reads CASSLSRELFNEQFF. The CDR3 region has the DNA TGTGCCAGCAGCTTATCGAGGGAGTTGTTCAATGAGCAGTTCTTC. The chain uses TRBV7-3 and TRBJ2-1; TRBD2 is a possible D gene (5 bases). The CDR3 totals 15 residues. Germline V gene data show CDR1 as SGHTA and CDR2 as FQGTGA. The V end lost 2 bases, the J end lost 6 bases, and 14 bases lay between the germline ends.